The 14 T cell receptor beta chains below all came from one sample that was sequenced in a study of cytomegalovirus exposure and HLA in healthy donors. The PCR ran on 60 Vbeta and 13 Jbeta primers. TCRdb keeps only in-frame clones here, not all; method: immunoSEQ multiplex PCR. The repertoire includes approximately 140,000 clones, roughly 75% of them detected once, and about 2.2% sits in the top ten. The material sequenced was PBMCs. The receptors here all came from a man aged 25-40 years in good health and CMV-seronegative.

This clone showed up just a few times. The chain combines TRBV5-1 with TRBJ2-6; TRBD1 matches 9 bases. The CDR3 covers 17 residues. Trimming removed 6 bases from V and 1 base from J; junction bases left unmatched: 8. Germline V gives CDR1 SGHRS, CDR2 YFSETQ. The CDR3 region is CASTPGTGKSGANVLTF. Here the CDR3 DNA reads TGCGCCAGCACGCCCGGGACAGGGAAATCTGGGGCCAACGTCCTGACTTTC.

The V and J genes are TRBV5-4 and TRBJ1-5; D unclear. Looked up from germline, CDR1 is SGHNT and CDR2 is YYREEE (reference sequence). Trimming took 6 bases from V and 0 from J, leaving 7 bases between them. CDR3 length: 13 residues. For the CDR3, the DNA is TGTGCCAGCAACATATATAGCAATCAGCCCCAGCATTTT. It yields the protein CASNIYSNQPQHF. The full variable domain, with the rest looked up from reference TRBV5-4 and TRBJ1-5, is ETGVTQSPTHLIKTRGQQVTLRCSSQSGHNTVSWYQQALGQGPQFIFQYYREEENGRGNFPPRFSGLQFPNYSSELNVNALELDDSALYLCASNIYSNQPQHFGDGTRLSIL.

The CDR3 here is CASSLGAGGNTEAFF. The CDR3 nucleotides are TGTGCCAGCAGCTTAGGAGCAGGGGGGAACACTGAAGCTTTCTTT. This chain links TRBV13 with TRBJ1-1; 7 nucleotides match TRBD1. The germline V gene encodes CDR1 PRHDT and CDR2 FYEKMQ (reference sequence). The CDR3 runs to 15 residues. The ends lost 0 bases at V and 1 base at J; junction bases unmatched: 2.

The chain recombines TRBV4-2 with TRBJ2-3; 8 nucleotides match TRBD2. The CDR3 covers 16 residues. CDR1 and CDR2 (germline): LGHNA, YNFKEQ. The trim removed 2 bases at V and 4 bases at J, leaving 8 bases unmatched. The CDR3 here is CASSQWAGRASDTQYF. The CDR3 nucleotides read TGTGCCAGCAGCCAATGGGCCGGGAGGGCTTCAGATACGCAGTATTTT.

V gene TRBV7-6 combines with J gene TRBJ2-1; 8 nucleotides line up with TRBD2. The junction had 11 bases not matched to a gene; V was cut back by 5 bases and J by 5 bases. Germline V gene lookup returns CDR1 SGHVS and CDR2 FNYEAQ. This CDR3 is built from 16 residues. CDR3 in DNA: TGTGCCAGCAGCCCCCCCCGCGATAGCGGGGACAATGAGCAGTTCTTC. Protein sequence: CASSPPRDSGDNEQFF.

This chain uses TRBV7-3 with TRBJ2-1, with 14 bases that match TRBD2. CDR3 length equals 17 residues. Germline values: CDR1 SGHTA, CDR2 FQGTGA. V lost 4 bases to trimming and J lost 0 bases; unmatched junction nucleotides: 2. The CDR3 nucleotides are TGTGCCAGCAGCTCCGGGACTAGCGGGGGCTCCTACAATGAGCAGTTCTTC. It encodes CASSSGTSGGSYNEQFF.

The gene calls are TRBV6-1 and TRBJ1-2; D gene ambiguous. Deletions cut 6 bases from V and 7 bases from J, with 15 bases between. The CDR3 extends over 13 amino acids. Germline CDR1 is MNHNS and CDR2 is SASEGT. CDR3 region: CASSPTQAGGYTF. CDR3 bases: TGTGCCAGCAGCCCCACCCAGGCAGGTGGCTACACCTTC.

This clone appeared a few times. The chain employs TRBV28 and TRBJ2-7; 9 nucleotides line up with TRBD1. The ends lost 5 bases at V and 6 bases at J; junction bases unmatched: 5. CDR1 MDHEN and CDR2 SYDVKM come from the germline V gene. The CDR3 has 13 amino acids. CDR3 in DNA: TGTGCCAGCAGTGAGACAGGGGGTCGCGAGCAGTACTTC. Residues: CASSETGGREQYF.

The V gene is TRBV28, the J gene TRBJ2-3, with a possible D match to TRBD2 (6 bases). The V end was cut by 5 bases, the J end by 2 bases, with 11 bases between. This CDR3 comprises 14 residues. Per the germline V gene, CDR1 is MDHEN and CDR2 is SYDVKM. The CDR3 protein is CASSPAGPTDTQYF. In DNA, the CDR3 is TGTGCCAGCAGTCCAGCGGGCCCCACAGATACGCAGTATTTT.

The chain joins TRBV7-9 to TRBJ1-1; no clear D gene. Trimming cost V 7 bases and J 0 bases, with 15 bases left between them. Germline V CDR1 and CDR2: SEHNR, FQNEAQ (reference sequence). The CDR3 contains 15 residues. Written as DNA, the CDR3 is TGTGCCAGCACCTCCCGAGGCGAGATGAACACTGAAGCTTTCTTT. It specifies CASTSRGEMNTEAFF.

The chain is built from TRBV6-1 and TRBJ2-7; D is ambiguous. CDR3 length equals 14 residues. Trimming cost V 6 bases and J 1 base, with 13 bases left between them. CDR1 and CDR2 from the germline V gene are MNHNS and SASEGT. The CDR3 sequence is CASRRTDISYEQYF. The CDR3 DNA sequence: TGTGCCAGCAGAAGAACAGATATTTCCTACGAGCAGTACTTC.

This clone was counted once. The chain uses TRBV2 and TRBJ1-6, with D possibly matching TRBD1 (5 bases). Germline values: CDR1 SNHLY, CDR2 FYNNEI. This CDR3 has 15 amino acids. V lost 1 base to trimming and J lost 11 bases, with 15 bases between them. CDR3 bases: TGTGCCAGCAGTGAAGGCCCGGGACTGCTTCCACCCCTCCACTTT. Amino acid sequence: CASSEGPGLLPPLHF.

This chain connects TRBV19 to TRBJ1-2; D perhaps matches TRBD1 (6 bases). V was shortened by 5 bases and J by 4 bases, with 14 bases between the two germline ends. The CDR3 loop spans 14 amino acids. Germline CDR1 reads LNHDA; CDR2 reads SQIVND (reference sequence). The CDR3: CASSPPTGPYGYTF. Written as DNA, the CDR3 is TGTGCCAGTAGTCCACCTACAGGGCCCTATGGCTACACCTTC.

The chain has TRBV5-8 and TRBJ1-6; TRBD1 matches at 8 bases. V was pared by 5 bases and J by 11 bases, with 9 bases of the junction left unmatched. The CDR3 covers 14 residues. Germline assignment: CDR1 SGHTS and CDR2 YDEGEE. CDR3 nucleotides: TGTGCCAGCAGTCGAGGACAGGGTGGGACACCCCTCCACTTT. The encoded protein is CASSRGQGGTPLHF.